This TCR beta chain was identified in a study of shared clonotypes between healthy human individuals. The length of the CDR3 is 14 residues. The germline V gene has CDR1 KGHSH and CDR2 LQKENI. Trimming shortened V by 4 bases and J by 13 bases, and 21 bases separated the two germline ends. TCRdb keeps only in-frame clones here, not all; method: immunoSEQ multiplex PCR. The sample gives around 1.5 million clones, 95% to 99% of which show up once; about 0.45% is in the top ten. The TCR originated in a man aged 25-40 years in good health. Sequenced sample: naive CD4+ T cells sorted from blood. This sample's subset: CD45RA+ positively selected. J is TRBJ2-3 and V is TRBV18; D is perhaps TRBD1 or TRBD2 (6 bases each). CDR3: CASSRLSGRGEEYF. DNA of the CDR3: TGTGCCAGCTCACGACTATCCGGTAGGGGGGAGGAGTATTTT.